This entry features one TCR beta chain sequence. Its antigen specificity is not known. Base qualities are not provided; no much larger clone lies one nucleotide away. Measured from the cysteine to the phenylalanine, the CDR3 is 15 residues long. This entry keeps only the CDR3 DNA: 45 bases, framed from base 1. V loses 3 bases of germline sequence and J loses 3 bases, and the interval between the two ends is 14 bases. The germline V gene gives CDR1 as ENHRY and CDR2 as SYGVKD. Another Seattle source contributed samples from volunteer blood donors who had recovered from COVID-19. Collaborating institutions collected whole blood in K2EDTA tubes following their own protocols. For TCRbeta analysis, collaborator samples were shipped as frozen whole blood, as isolated PBMCs, or as DNA extracted from either sample type. The sample belongs to a study of blood T cell repertoires in COVID-19 (dated by TCRdb to 2019 to 2021). About the full investigation: Samples from collaborators originated in the United States, Italy and Spain and spanned both the acute and convalescent phases of COVID-19. The samples were drawn from the first 160 participants of the ongoing ImmuneRACE study and from under 1,500 subjects provided by 6 global collaborators. Where HLA class I and class II types were available, the types were taken from metadata supplied by the sample provider, not from assay-based typing. The repertoires were released in a freely available public database intended as a resource for research on the immune response to SARS-CoV-2. Subjects who had been exposed to COVID-19, were actively infected with it, or had recovered from it provided the deeply sampled blood TCRbeta repertoires that made up the dataset. Nearly every sample came with metadata listing a de-identified subject ID, COVID-19 status, age in years and sex. The prospective study material was composed of cDNA or gDNA derived from T cells, B-cell-depleted T cells, or PBMCs.

The immunoSEQ Assay, a bias-controlled multiplex PCR, was used to amplify TCRbeta CDR3 regions from genomic DNA. Per the authors' processing: Within the assay, amplification of reference gene primers was used to estimate how many nucleated cells each sample contained. To quantify the absolute abundance of each unique TCRbeta CDR3 rearrangement, sequence reads were collapsed and filtered. Productive Simpson clonality was computed per sample as the square root of Simpson's diversity index over productive rearrangements. TCRdb took this table from immuneACCESS and kept in-frame rearrangements with V and J called. Such tables lack part of the clones; where checked against another copy, unresolved V genes explain under half of the gap, and the rest is unexplained. V, J and clone size derive from that table, while D and trimming were established from the DNA sequence. The sample table shows over 200,000 clones, and 84% are seen once. The ten largest make up around 2.4% of the sample.

Study-wide findings and limitations: How much clinical and demographic metadata was included differed by source and by participant, and the metadata was provided uncurated.

The chain links TRBV10-3 with TRBJ1-2; 6 matching bases give a weak D call of TRBD1. The receptor was derived from a man aged 40-49 years who had recovered from COVID-19. Sequenced input: peripheral blood. The CDR3 here reads CAISEDQGFDYGYTF. DNA sequence: TGTGCCATCAGTGAAGATCAGGGGTTCGACTATGGCTACACCTTC.